The clone carrying this T cell receptor (beta chain) has only one observation. Its specificity is unknown. Primers: 60 Vbeta forward and 13 Jbeta reverse. Sequencing used immunoSEQ multiplex PCR; TCRdb keeps in-frame clones, though not all of them. The sample comprises roughly 90,000 clones, 65% to 75% of which are singletons, and around 24% rests with the top ten. The data belong to a study of cytomegalovirus exposure and HLA in healthy donors. Background on the study: In a previous analysis, some 120 million unique TCR beta sequences were found from approximately 180 million T cells.

Study-wide results and limits: A few of the chains that were CMV-associated were confirmed in vitro to be specific for CMV antigens.

This CDR3 has 15 amino acids. The V gene's germline CDR1 is LGHNA and CDR2 YSLEER. The sequenced sample was PBMCs. The receptor was derived from a man under 40 in good health and CMV-seropositive. The chain recombines TRBV4-3 with TRBJ2-5; no definite D call. The J call may be faulty, since TRBJ2-7 better matches the DNA end. The CDR3 DNA follows: TGCGCCAGCAGCCAAGATCCCCTCCGGCGGTACGAGCAGTACTTC. Protein product: CASSQDPLRRYEQYF.